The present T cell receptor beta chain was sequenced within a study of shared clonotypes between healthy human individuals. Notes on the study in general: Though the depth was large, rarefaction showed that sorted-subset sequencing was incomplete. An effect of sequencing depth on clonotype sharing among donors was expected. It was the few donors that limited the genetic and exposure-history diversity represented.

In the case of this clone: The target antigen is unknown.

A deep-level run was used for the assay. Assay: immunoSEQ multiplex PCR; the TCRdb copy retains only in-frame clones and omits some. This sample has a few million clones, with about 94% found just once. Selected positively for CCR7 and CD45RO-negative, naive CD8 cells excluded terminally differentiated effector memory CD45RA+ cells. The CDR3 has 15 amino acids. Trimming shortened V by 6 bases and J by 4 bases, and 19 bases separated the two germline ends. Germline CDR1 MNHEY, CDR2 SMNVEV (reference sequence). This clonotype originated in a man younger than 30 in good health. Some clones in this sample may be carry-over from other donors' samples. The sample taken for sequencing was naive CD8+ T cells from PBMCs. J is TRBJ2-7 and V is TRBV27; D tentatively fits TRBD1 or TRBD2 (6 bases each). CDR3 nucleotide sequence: TGTGCCAGCAGCACTGACTGGGGGCGGGAATACGAGCAGTACTTC. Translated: CASSTDWGREYEQYF.